This entry lists 5 T cell receptor beta chains sequenced from one sample in a study of T cells in localized non-small cell lung cancer. Profiling relied on immunoSEQ multiplex PCR, and the TCRdb table lists in-frame clones only, not all of them. The sample has about 72,000 clones; roughly 81% are singletons. This material consisted of peripheral blood, taken before any cancer treatment. The origin of the receptors is a female donor of 60 years or more with stage I lung adenocarcinoma.

This clone was found a few times. This chain joins TRBV2 and TRBJ1-1; the match to TRBD1 covers 8 bases. This CDR3 has 15 residues. V lost 6 bases to trimming and J lost 2 bases; unmatched junction nucleotides: 8. Germline V gene data show CDR1 as SNHLY and CDR2 as FYNNEI. CDR3 amino acids: CASRDRTGPNTEAFF. The DNA for the CDR3 is TGTGCCAGCAGGGACAGGACAGGGCCTAACACTGAAGCTTTCTTT.

This clone showed up just a few times. V usage is TRBV2 and J usage is TRBJ2-7, with D perhaps matching TRBD2 (7 bases). The CDR3 spans 15 residues. Trimming took 6 bases from V and 5 from J, leaving 20 bases between them. The V gene's germline CDR1 is SNHLY and CDR2 FYNNEI. CDR3 in DNA: TGTGCCAGCAGCCCCGGGAGGAGGGGGTTGGACGAGCAGTACTTC. It codes for CASSPGRRGLDEQYF. Supplemented by reference TRBV2 and TRBJ2-7, the full variable domain reads EPEVTQTPSHQVTQMGQEVILRCVPISNHLYFYWYRQILGQKVEFLVSFYNNEISEKSEIFDDQFSVERPDGSNFTLKIRSTKLEDSAMYFCASSPGRRGLDEQYFGPGTRLTVT.

The chain joins TRBV25-1 to TRBJ1-4; D is unclear. CDR3 size: 17 residues. Per the germline V gene, CDR1 is MGHDK and CDR2 is SYGVNS. Trimming pared 1 base from V and 1 base from J, leaving 13 bases between. This CDR3 is CASSELRKGRTNEKLFF. The CDR3 coding sequence is TGTGCCAGCAGTGAATTACGAAAGGGAAGAACTAATGAAAAACTGTTTTTT.

V is TRBV9 and J is TRBJ1-1, with a possible D match to TRBD1 (5 bases). Deletions cut 0 bases from V and 1 base from J, with 7 bases between. The CDR3 contains 14 residues. Germline V gene sequence: CDR1 SGDLS, CDR2 YYNGEE. CDR3 loop: CASSVVQANTEAFF. CDR3 nucleotides: TGTGCCAGCAGCGTAGTACAGGCGAACACTGAAGCTTTCTTT.

The V gene is TRBV4-2, the J gene TRBJ2-3, with D tentatively TRBD1 (6 bases). Germline V gene data show CDR1 as LGHNA and CDR2 as YNFKEQ. With 4 bases removed from V and 2 bases from J, the gap between germline ends came to 13 bases. This CDR3 spans 15 amino acids. For the CDR3, the DNA is TGTGCCAGCAGCCGGACAGCGGTCTACACAGATACGCAGTATTTT. Its translation: CASSRTAVYTDTQYF.